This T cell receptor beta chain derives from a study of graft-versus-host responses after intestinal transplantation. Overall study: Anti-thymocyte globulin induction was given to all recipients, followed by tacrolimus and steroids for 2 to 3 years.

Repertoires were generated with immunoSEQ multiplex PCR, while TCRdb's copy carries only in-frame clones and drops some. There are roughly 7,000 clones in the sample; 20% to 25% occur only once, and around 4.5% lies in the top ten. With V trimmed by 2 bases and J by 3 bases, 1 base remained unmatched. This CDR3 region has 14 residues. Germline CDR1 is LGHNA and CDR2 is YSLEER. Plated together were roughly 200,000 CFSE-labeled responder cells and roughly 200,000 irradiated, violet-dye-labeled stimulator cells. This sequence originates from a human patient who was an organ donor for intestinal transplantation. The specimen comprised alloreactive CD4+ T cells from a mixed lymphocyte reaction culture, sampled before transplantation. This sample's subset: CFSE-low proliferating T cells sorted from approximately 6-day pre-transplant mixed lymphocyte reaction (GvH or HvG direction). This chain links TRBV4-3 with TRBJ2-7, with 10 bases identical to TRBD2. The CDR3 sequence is CASSQLAGDYEQYF. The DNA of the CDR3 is TGCGCCAGCAGCCAACTAGCGGGAGACTACGAGCAGTACTTC.